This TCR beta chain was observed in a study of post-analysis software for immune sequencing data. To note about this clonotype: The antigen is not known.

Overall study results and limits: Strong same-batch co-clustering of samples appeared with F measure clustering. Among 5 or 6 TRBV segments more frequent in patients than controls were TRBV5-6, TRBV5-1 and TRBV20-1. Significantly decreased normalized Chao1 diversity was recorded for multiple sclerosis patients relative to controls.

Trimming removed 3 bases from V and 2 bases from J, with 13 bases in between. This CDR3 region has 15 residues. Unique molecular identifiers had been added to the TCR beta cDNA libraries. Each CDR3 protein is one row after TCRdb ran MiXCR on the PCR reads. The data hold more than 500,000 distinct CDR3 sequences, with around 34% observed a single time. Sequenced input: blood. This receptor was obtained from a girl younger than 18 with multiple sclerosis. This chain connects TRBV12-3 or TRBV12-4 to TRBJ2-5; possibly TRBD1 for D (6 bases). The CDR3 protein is CASSFFDRSQETQYF. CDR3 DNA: TGTGCCAGCAGTTTTTTTGACAGGAGTCAAGAGACCCAGTACTTC.